The 5 T cell receptor beta chains presented below share a single source sample, sequenced in a study of cytomegalovirus exposure and HLA in healthy donors. The PCR employed 60 Vbeta primers together with 13 Jbeta primers. Sequencing used immunoSEQ multiplex PCR; TCRdb keeps in-frame clones, though not all of them. The sample has about 140,000 clones, around 82% seen once. The sample consisted of PBMCs. The receptors derive from a man aged 45 to 65 in good health and CMV-seronegative.

In DNA form, the CDR3 reads TGTGCCAGCAGTGAGAGGGCTCAGCCCCAGCATTTT. Protein: CASSERAQPQHF. The chain has TRBV6-1 and TRBJ1-5; D remains unclear. Trimming cost V 3 bases and J 6 bases, with 6 bases left between them. The CDR3 runs to 12 residues. CDR1 is MNHNS, CDR2 SASEGT, per germline.

This sequence joins TRBV6-1 and TRBJ1-2, with 12 nucleotides matching TRBD1. V lost 6 bases to trimming and J lost 7 bases; unmatched junction nucleotides: 9. Germline-derived CDR1 and CDR2 are MNHNS and SASEGT. This CDR3 spans 15 amino acids. The CDR3 loop is CASRTGTGGPGGYTF. CDR3 DNA: TGTGCCAGCAGGACCGGGACAGGGGGCCCGGGTGGCTACACCTTC.

This chain joins TRBV7-9 and TRBJ2-7; tentative D call: TRBD2 (6 bases). The V end was cut by 0 bases, the J end by 7 bases, with 19 bases between. This CDR3 is 16 amino acids long. In germline, CDR1 is SEHNR, CDR2 FQNEAQ (reference sequence). The CDR3 nucleotides are TGTGCCAGCAGCTTAGCTACTACCTCGGGGGATTGGGAGCAGTACTTC. Its protein is CASSLATTSGDWEQYF.

The genes are TRBV28 and TRBJ2-2, with TRBD2 identical over 10 bases. The CDR3 runs to 15 residues. The germline V gene encodes CDR1 MDHEN and CDR2 SYDVKM. The junction had 4 bases not matched to a gene; V was cut back by 5 bases and J by 4 bases. The CDR3 spells CASSLAGASTGELFF. Written as DNA, the CDR3 is TGTGCCAGCAGTCTAGCGGGAGCAAGCACCGGGGAGCTGTTTTTT.

The CDR3, as DNA: TGCGCCAGCAGTAAACAGGGGTACGAGCAGTACTTC. It yields the protein CASSKQGYEQYF. The rearrangement uses TRBV5-1 and TRBJ2-7; 7 nucleotides align to TRBD1. The CDR3 is made up of 12 amino acids. Germline assignment: CDR1 SGHRS and CDR2 YFSETQ. The J segment lost 4 bases and the V segment lost 5 bases, leaving 3 bases of the junction unmatched. Complete variable domain (other parts from reference TRBV5-1 and TRBJ2-7): KAGVTQTPRYLIKTRGQQVTLSCSPISGHRSVSWYQQTPGQGLQFLFEYFSETQRNKGNFPGRFSGRQFSNSRSEMNVSTLELGDSALYLCASSKQGYEQYFGPGTRLTVT.